A selection of T cell receptor beta chains follows, all from one sample in a study of naive and memory T cell subsets. Each CDR3 protein is one row after TCRdb ran MiXCR on the UMI-ligation and nested PCR reads. This sample has around 31,000 distinct CDR3 sequences, with about 10% found just once. The sequencing input was effector memory CD4+ T cells from blood. These receptors were taken from a human donor in good health. Each CDR3 is given with its conserved first and last residue. A D gene is named only where the DNA matches it firmly. The listing skips clone size in some rows; elsewhere it reads once, few, many or a size class.

TRBV7-9,TRBJ1-2,TRBD1,many,TGTGCCAGCAGCGAGACAGGGTATGGCTACACCTTC,CASSETGYGYTF
TRBV5-1,TRBJ1-4,NA,NA,TGCGCCAGCAGCTTGAAGGGGTTTGGTGAAAAACTGTTTTTT,CASSLKGFGEKLFF
TRBV28,TRBJ2-3,TRBD1,NA,TGTGCCAGCCGGGACAGGGATTTTTCAGATACGCAGTATTTT,CASRDRDFSDTQYF
TRBV4-3,TRBJ2-3,NA,many,TGCGCCAGCAGCCAAGGGTCAGCGCTTGTCACAGATACGCAGTATTTT,CASSQGSALVTDTQYF
TRBV9,TRBJ2-1,TRBD2,few,TGTGCCAGCAGCGTAGGTCCTAGCGGGAGAGACAATGAGCAGTTCTTC,CASSVGPSGRDNEQFF
TRBV15,TRBJ2-7,TRBD2,many,TGTGCCACCAGCAGAGATCACCCTTCAGCGGGAGGGCCATCCTACGAGCAGTACTTC,CATSRDHPSAGGPSYEQYF
TRBV7-2,TRBJ1-2,NA,NA,TGTGCCAGCAGCTTAGGTTTTGTGGAAGGCTACACCTTC,CASSLGFVEGYTF
TRBV6-5,TRBJ2-2,NA,medium-sized,TGTGCCAGCAGTTTCCGGTGGAACACCGGGGAGCTGTTTTTT,CASSFRWNTGELFF
TRBV7-7,TRBJ2-5,TRBD1,few,TGTGCTAGCAGCTGGGGGACAGGACAAGAGACCCAGTACTTC,CASSWGTGQETQYF
TRBV7-2,TRBJ2-7,NA,few,TGTGCCAGCAGCTTAGGGGCCCCCACCGCCGGCTACGAGCAGTACTTC,CASSLGAPTAGYEQYF
TRBV20-1,TRBJ1-1,NA,few,TGCAGTGCTATCCTAAGGCGGGGCGGTGAAGCTTTCTTT,CSAILRRGGEAFF
TRBV28,TRBJ2-7,NA,many,TGTGCCAGCAGTTTATCACAGGGAGCTGCGTACTTC,CASSLSQGAAYF
TRBV18,TRBJ2-2,NA,NA,TGTGCCAGCTCACCAAAGGCTACAGAGGGGGAGCTGTTTTTT,CASSPKATEGELFF
TRBV28,TRBJ1-2,NA,NA,TGTGCCGGCAAAAACAGGGACTATGGCTACACCTTC,CAGKNRDYGYTF
TRBV20-1,TRBJ2-1,TRBD2,few,TGCAGTGCTAGAGATCCCCTAGCGGGAGCTGGTTACAATGAGCAGTTCTTC,CSARDPLAGAGYNEQFF
TRBV25-1,TRBJ2-1,NA,few,TGTGCCAGCAGTGCGTGGTCCACAAGCTCCTACAATGAGCAGTTCTTC,CASSAWSTSSYNEQFF
TRBV12-3/TRBV12-4,TRBJ2-6,NA,many,TGTGCCAGCAGTTTTATCGGGGCTGGGGCCAACGTCCTGACTTTC,CASSFIGAGANVLTF
TRBV20-1,TRBJ1-2,NA,NA,TGCAGTGGGCACCTCAGGAGCGAGGGCTACACCTTC,CSGHLRSEGYTF
TRBV12-3/TRBV12-4,TRBJ2-7,NA,few,TGTGCCAGCAGCAGTTCAGGGGAGTATTCCGAGCAGTACTTC,CASSSSGEYSEQYF
TRBV6-1,TRBJ1-3,NA,NA,TGTGCCAGCAGAGACGGGATCATATATTTT,CASRDGIIYF
TRBV19,TRBJ1-1,TRBD1,many,TGTGCCAGTAGTCCTACAGGGGGCAGGGTGTCGAACACTGAAGCTTTCTTT,CASSPTGGRVSNTEAFF
TRBV3-1,TRBJ2-1,TRBD2,few,TGTGCCAGCAGCCAAGAGGGACTAGCGGGATATGAGCAGTTCTTC,CASSQEGLAGYEQFF
TRBV25-1,TRBJ2-3,NA,NA,TGTGCCAGCAGACAATTACCCACAGATACGCAGTATTTT,CASRQLPTDTQYF
TRBV20-1,TRBJ2-7,NA,NA,TGCAGTGCTAGTCCGAGCGGCCTCTCCTACGAGCAGTACTTC,CSASPSGLSYEQYF
TRBV12-3/TRBV12-4,TRBJ1-3,NA,few,TGTGCCAGCAGTTTCGACAGCCACTTTAGCTCTGGAAACACCATATATTTT,CASSFDSHFSSGNTIYF
TRBV6-1,TRBJ2-7,NA,many,TGTGCCAGCACCACCCCAGGGAGGGAGCAGTACTTC,CASTTPGREQYF
TRBV6-5,TRBJ1-1,TRBD1,many,TGTGCCAGCAGTTACGGACAGGGCATAGACACTGAAGCTTTCTTT,CASSYGQGIDTEAFF
TRBV4-2,TRBJ2-1,TRBD2,many,TGTGCCAGCAGCCAAGAGTTGGCGGGAGGCCCATACAATGAGCAGTTCTTC,CASSQELAGGPYNEQFF
TRBV6-2/TRBV6-3,TRBJ2-7,TRBD1,few,TGTGCCAGCAGTTACATGTACGGACAGGGGGCAAGGGAGCAGTACTTC,CASSYMYGQGAREQYF
TRBV5-8,TRBJ1-4,NA,many,TGTGCCAGCAGGTATCAGACCGCAACTAATGAAAAACTGTTTTTT,CASRYQTATNEKLFF
TRBV28,TRBJ1-5,NA,many,TGTGCCAGCAGACACGGGGGCCCGCCTCAGCCCCAGCATTTT,CASRHGGPPQPQHF
TRBV5-6,TRBJ1-5,NA,NA,TGTGCCAGCAGCTCGACCAGGGGTTATAGCAATCAGCCCCAGCATTTT,CASSSTRGYSNQPQHF
TRBV2,TRBJ2-2,NA,few,TGTGCCAGCAGTGAACACGACCCGAACACCGGGGAGCTGTTTTTT,CASSEHDPNTGELFF
TRBV6-2/TRBV6-3,TRBJ2-1,TRBD1,few,TGTGCCAGCCGCCCAGTAGGGGGCCCCTACAATGAGCAGTTCTTC,CASRPVGGPYNEQFF
TRBV7-9,TRBJ1-5,NA,few,TGTGCCAGCAGCTTCCAGAGTCAGCCCCAGCATTTT,CASSFQSQPQHF
TRBV20-1,TRBJ2-1,NA,NA,TGCAGTGCTAGAGTTCCGAGCAGGGGGGGCCTCTCCTACAATGAGCAGTTCTTC,CSARVPSRGGLSYNEQFF
TRBV5-6,TRBJ2-5,NA,few,TGTGCCAGCAGCTTCGGTGCGGGGATGGTGACCCAGTACTTC,CASSFGAGMVTQYF
TRBV7-2,TRBJ1-1,NA,many,TGTGCCAGCAGCACCCTCCGAGCGTACACTGAAGCTTTCTTT,CASSTLRAYTEAFF
TRBV7-2,TRBJ1-6,NA,few,TGTGCCAGCAGCCCAGGGGTCAATTCACCCCTCCACTTT,CASSPGVNSPLHF
TRBV18,TRBJ2-1,NA,NA,TGTGCCAGCTCACCACGGTCCGAGCACTACAATGAGCAGTTCTTC,CASSPRSEHYNEQFF
TRBV6-6,TRBJ1-3,NA,many,TGTGCCAGCAGCCCGAAGGGGGGCTCTGGAAACACCATATATTTT,CASSPKGGSGNTIYF
TRBV7-6,TRBJ2-2,NA,few,TGTGCCAGCAGCTTAGGGGCCAGTCCACAAGGACGGACCGGGGAGCTGTTTTTT,CASSLGASPQGRTGELFF
TRBV28,TRBJ1-2,NA,medium-sized,TGTGCCAGCACCAGGGACCCCGAGGGCTACACCTTC,CASTRDPEGYTF
TRBV20-1,TRBJ1-3,NA,NA,TGCAGTGCTAGAGATCAGGTTTCGGGGCCTAACTCTGGAAACACCATATATTTT,CSARDQVSGPNSGNTIYF
TRBV2,TRBJ1-4,NA,NA,TGTGCCAGCAGTGTACGGATGGGAGAAAAACTGTTTTTT,CASSVRMGEKLFF
TRBV27,TRBJ2-7,TRBD1,few,TGTGCCAGCAGTTTATCCGGGACAGGGTTTAAGCAGTACTTC,CASSLSGTGFKQYF
TRBV9,TRBJ1-1,NA,NA,TGTGCCAGCAGCGTAGCTTCAAACACTGAAGCTTTCTTT,CASSVASNTEAFF
TRBV18,TRBJ1-5,TRBD1,NA,TGTGCCAGCTCACCTACACGACAGGGGGCAACTCAGCCCCAGCATTTT,CASSPTRQGATQPQHF
TRBV20-1,TRBJ2-7,TRBD1,NA,TGCAGTGCTAGAGTGCAGGGGGTCCCCTACGAGCAGTACTTC,CSARVQGVPYEQYF
TRBV5-1,TRBJ1-1,NA,NA,TGCGCCAGCAGCTTGGCGTATGTAGGACTAGGGGATGAAGCTTTCTTT,CASSLAYVGLGDEAFF
TRBV3-1,TRBJ1-6,NA,few,TGTGCCAGCAGCCCCAAGGGGCGGAGAAATTCACCCCTCCACTTT,CASSPKGRRNSPLHF
TRBV3-1,TRBJ2-1,NA,many,TGTGCCAGCAGCCAAAAACTGGTAAGCTACAATGAGCAGTTCTTC,CASSQKLVSYNEQFF
TRBV20-1,TRBJ2-7,TRBD2,few,TGCAGTGCCATAGTTTCGTATGCGGGGGGCCGGGGGGAGCAGTACTTC,CSAIVSYAGGRGEQYF
TRBV3-1,TRBJ2-5,NA,NA,TGTACCAGCAGCCCCGGGGGCTCCCCAAAAGAGACCCAGTACTTC,CTSSPGGSPKETQYF